The 16 T cell receptor beta chains below come from one sample, sequenced in a study of T-cell memory formation after mild COVID-19 listed by TCRdb under 2021. Receptor libraries were prepared by 5' RACE. The sequencer was an Illumina NovaSeq 6000. TCRdb itself trimmed the public reads at Q25 with fastp, ran MiXCR and retained productive beta chains. CDR3 protein sequences are deduplicated, and each keeps its most common genes and DNA. The sample table shows hundreds of thousands of distinct CDR3 sequences, and more than 15% are seen once. The leading ten clones occupy around 13% of the sample. Sequenced material: PBMCs or a T cell subset sorted from them (not recorded which). The receptors were sampled from an adult woman who had mild COVID-19 (a few samples of this study predate the infection). The sample titles of this study are shuffled in the database, so cell type and time point are left out; the donor was told from shared clones.

The chain joins TRBV7-9 to TRBJ2-7; 9 nucleotides match TRBD1. From germline, CDR1 is SEHNR and CDR2 FQNEAQ (reference sequence). The CDR3 has 15 residues. V gave up 5 bases and J gave up 4 bases; unmatched junction bases: 9. CDR3 region: CASSTGGTGSYEQYF. The CDR3 bases are TGTGCCAGCAGCACAGGGGGGACAGGGTCTTACGAGCAGTACTTC. The variable domain in full, with the rest retrieved from reference TRBV7-9 and TRBJ2-7, is DTGVSQNPRHKITKRGQNVTFRCDPISEHNRLYWYRQTLGQGPEFLTYFQNEAQLEKSRLLSDRFSAERPKGSFSTLEIQRTEQGDSAMYLCASSTGGTGSYEQYFGPGTRLTVT.

This chain uses TRBV7-3 with TRBJ2-3, with 16 bases lining up with TRBD2. The ends lost 6 bases at V and 1 base at J; junction bases unmatched: 19. The CDR3 sequence is 22 residues long. Germline CDR1 is SGHTA and CDR2 is FQGTGA. CDR3 sequence reads: CASSSLGDPGLAGGPGTDTQYF. Written as DNA, the CDR3 is TGTGCCAGCAGTTCATTAGGGGATCCGGGACTAGCGGGGGGGCCGGGCACAGATACGCAGTATTTT. The entire variable domain, with the rest obtained from reference TRBV7-3 and TRBJ2-3, is as follows: GAGVSQTPSNKVTEKGKYVELRCDPISGHTALYWYRQSLGQGPEFLIYFQGTGAADDSGLPNDRFFAVRPEGSVSTLKIQRTERGDSAVYLCASSSLGDPGLAGGPGTDTQYFGPGTRLTVL.

The rearrangement joins TRBV6-6 to TRBJ2-5; D perhaps matches TRBD2 (6 bases). V shed 2 bases and J shed 5 bases, with 15 bases lying between them. CDR1 MNHNY and CDR2 SVGAGI come from the germline V gene (reference sequence). The CDR3 has 15 residues. The CDR3 spells CASSYDGGPRETQYF. In DNA, the CDR3 is TGTGCCAGCAGTTACGACGGAGGGCCTCGGGAGACCCAGTACTTC.

This clonotype was detected only a few times. This sequence joins TRBV30 and TRBJ2-7; TRBD2 matches at 14 bases. CDR3 length equals 16 residues. The V gene's germline CDR1 is GTSNPN and CDR2 SVGIG (reference sequence). The V and J ends lost 3 bases and 4 bases, in that order; junction bases with no gene match: 8. The CDR3 reads CAWSPGLAGGLYEQYF. Here the CDR3 DNA reads TGTGCCTGGAGCCCTGGACTAGCGGGAGGACTATACGAGCAGTACTTC.

The chain couples TRBV29-1 to TRBJ1-4, with D possibly being TRBD1 (5 bases). Trimming removed 5 bases at V and 6 bases at J, with 22 bases between. The germline V gene encodes CDR1 SQVTM and CDR2 ANQGSEA. The CDR3 spans 16 residues. The CDR3 loop reads CSVSGARARKDEKLFF. CDR3 bases: TGCAGCGTTTCCGGGGCCCGGGCGAGGAAGGATGAAAAACTGTTTTTT. The variable domain in full, with the rest retrieved from reference TRBV29-1 and TRBJ1-4, is SAVISQKPSRDICQRGTSLTIQCQVDSQVTMMFWYRQQPGQSLTLIATANQGSEATYESGFVIDKFPISRPNLTFSTLTVSNMSPEDSSIYLCSVSGARARKDEKLFFGSGTQLSVL.

The chain links TRBV5-1 to TRBJ2-7, with TRBD2 identical over 9 bases. The CDR3 consists of 15 residues. J lost 6 bases, V lost 0 bases, and 7 bases had no gene match. CDR1 and CDR2 from the germline V gene are SGHRS and YFSETQ. CDR3 DNA: TGCGCCAGCAGCTTGGATGGGACTAGCTTGTCCGAGCAGTACTTC. This gives the protein CASSLDGTSLSEQYF.

There are a few counts of this clonotype. The chain has TRBV11-3 and TRBJ2-1; D unclear. CDR3 size: 14 residues. Trimming took off 1 base at V and 4 bases at J, with 8 bases between the two ends. From germline, CDR1 is SGHNT and CDR2 YENEEA. CDR3 coding DNA: TGTGCCAGCAGCTTAGGATGGCAGTACAATGAGCAGTTCTTC. Its protein product is CASSLGWQYNEQFF.

The chain combines TRBV5-4 with TRBJ2-1; TRBD1 matches 10 bases. This CDR3 has 16 amino acids. The germline CDR1 and CDR2 sequences are SGHNT and YYREEE (reference sequence). J gave up 5 bases and V 2 bases, and 7 bases lay outside the gene matches. The CDR3, as DNA: TGTGCCAGCAGCTTAGGTAGACAGGGGGCGAACAATGAGCAGTTCTTC. It codes for CASSLGRQGANNEQFF.

This clonotype has a handful of counts. The chain employs TRBV7-2 and TRBJ2-3, with D maybe TRBD2 (6 bases). This CDR3 is 18 amino acids long. V shed 1 base and J shed 4 bases, with 21 bases lying between them. From germline, CDR1 is SGHTA and CDR2 FQGNSA. This CDR3 is CASSLVGTSILVPDTQYF. CDR3 in DNA: TGTGCCAGCAGCTTAGTAGGAACTAGCATACTAGTCCCAGATACGCAGTATTTT.

V gene TRBV7-2 combines with J gene TRBJ2-3; 11 bases line up with TRBD1. V was pared by 4 bases and J by 2 bases, with 2 bases of the junction left unmatched. This CDR3 has 15 amino acids. Per the germline V gene, CDR1 is SGHTA and CDR2 is FQGNSA. The CDR3 loop reads CASSWGQGDTDTQYF. The CDR3 coding sequence is TGTGCCAGCAGCTGGGGACAGGGGGACACAGATACGCAGTATTTT.

This clonotype appeared a few times. J is TRBJ1-1 and V is TRBV7-3; TRBD1 might be the D (5 bases). Germline-derived CDR1 and CDR2 are SGHTA and FQGTGA. V was shortened by 3 bases and J by 4 bases, with 12 bases between the two germline ends. The CDR3 runs to 14 residues. The CDR3 protein is CASSLGPLGTEAFF. The CDR3, as DNA: TGTGCCAGCAGCTTGGGGCCCTTAGGCACTGAAGCTTTCTTT.

The chain carries TRBV5-1 and TRBJ2-1; D perhaps matches TRBD2 (5 bases). Between the trimmed V and J ends, which lost 4 bases and 9 bases, there was a span of 17 bases. Germline V gene data show CDR1 as SGHRS and CDR2 as YFSETQ. The CDR3 length is 14 residues. CDR3 nucleotides: TGCGCCAGCAGCCCACCCCGAGGGAGAGGTGAGCAGTTCTTC. This encodes CASSPPRGRGEQFF.

This clonotype was seen at least ten times. This chain connects TRBV12-3 or TRBV12-4 to TRBJ1-3; no reliable D call. V was clipped by 3 bases and J by 3 bases, with 3 bases between them. The CDR3 consists of 12 residues. The CDR3 sequence is CASSFGGNTIYF. CDR3 coding DNA: TGTGCCAGCAGTTTCGGTGGAAACACCATATATTTT.

This chain links TRBV7-9 with TRBJ2-1, with 9 bases matching TRBD1. The CDR3 has 12 amino acids. Germline V gene data show CDR1 as SEHNR and CDR2 as FQNEAQ (reference sequence). The V segment lost 5 bases and the J segment 16 bases; nucleotides outside the gene matches: 9. The CDR3 spells CASSPGTGLLFF. The CDR3 region has the DNA TGTGCCAGCAGCCCCGGGACAGGGTTGTTATTCTTC.

The rearrangement uses TRBV4-1 and TRBJ1-5, with D hard to call. Germline V CDR1 and CDR2: MGHRA, YSYEKL. Deletions cut 4 bases from V and 5 bases from J, with 12 bases between. The CDR3 loop spans 14 amino acids. CDR3 sequence reads: CASSLTFSDQPQHF. Written as DNA, the CDR3 is TGCGCCAGCAGCCTCACCTTCTCTGATCAGCCCCAGCATTTT.

The CDR3 nucleotides are TGTGCCACCAGCAGCCGCGTGGGAGGGCGGGCCACAGATACGCAGTATTTT. Protein sequence: CATSSRVGGRATDTQYF. The chain couples TRBV15 to TRBJ2-3, with 7 positions matching TRBD2. Per the germline V gene, CDR1 is LNHNV and CDR2 is YYDKDF (reference sequence). CDR3 length: 17 amino acids. V shed 3 bases and J 2 bases; nucleotides not matched to a gene: 11.